The subject of this entry is one T cell receptor beta chain. Only in-frame clones appear in the TCRdb table, and some are missing; sequencing was by immunoSEQ multiplex PCR. The top ten clones hold roughly 0.6% of a sample with about 36,000 clones, around nine tenths of them seen once. Trimming left V 0 bases short and J 6 bases short, with 12 bases between. This CDR3 contains 15 residues. The V gene's germline CDR1 is LNHDA and CDR2 SQIVND (reference sequence). This entry is derived from a study of T cell changes during pregnancy in multiple sclerosis. The sequences come from CD4+ T cells from peripheral blood mononuclear cells, collected in the first trimester of pregnancy. The clonotype comes from a female donor with multiple sclerosis, enrolled in a pregnancy study. This chain links TRBV19 with TRBJ1-5; tentative D call: TRBD1 (6 bases). DNA for the CDR3: TGTGCCAGTAGTATAGATCGGTCAGGGGCTCAGCCCCAGCATTTT. Its translation: CASSIDRSGAQPQHF.